This TCR beta chain was captured by sequencing in a study of cytomegalovirus exposure and HLA in healthy donors. Study-level results: For most TCR beta V segments, an earlier analysis put the productive rate at about 90% or about 30% of the time. When presence/absence was analysed, sequencing depth was taken to be roughly uniform across donors.

This clone appeared once. The antigen remains undetermined. The CDR3 is made up of 14 amino acids. CDR1 and CDR2 (germline): SGDLS, YYNGEE. V dropped 3 bases and J dropped 8 bases, with 15 bases sitting between them. 13 Jbeta primers and 60 Vbeta primers were used for the PCR. Profiling relied on immunoSEQ multiplex PCR, and the TCRdb table lists in-frame clones only, not all of them. Here the sample spans roughly 200,000 clones, 75% to 80% being singletons. The chain is built from TRBV9 and TRBJ1-5, with no clear D. This receptor was obtained from a female donor in good health and CMV-seronegative. The sample comprised PBMCs. The CDR3 region is CASSDSYGLEPQHF. Here the CDR3 DNA reads TGTGCCAGCAGCGATAGCTATGGGTTGGAGCCCCAGCATTTT.